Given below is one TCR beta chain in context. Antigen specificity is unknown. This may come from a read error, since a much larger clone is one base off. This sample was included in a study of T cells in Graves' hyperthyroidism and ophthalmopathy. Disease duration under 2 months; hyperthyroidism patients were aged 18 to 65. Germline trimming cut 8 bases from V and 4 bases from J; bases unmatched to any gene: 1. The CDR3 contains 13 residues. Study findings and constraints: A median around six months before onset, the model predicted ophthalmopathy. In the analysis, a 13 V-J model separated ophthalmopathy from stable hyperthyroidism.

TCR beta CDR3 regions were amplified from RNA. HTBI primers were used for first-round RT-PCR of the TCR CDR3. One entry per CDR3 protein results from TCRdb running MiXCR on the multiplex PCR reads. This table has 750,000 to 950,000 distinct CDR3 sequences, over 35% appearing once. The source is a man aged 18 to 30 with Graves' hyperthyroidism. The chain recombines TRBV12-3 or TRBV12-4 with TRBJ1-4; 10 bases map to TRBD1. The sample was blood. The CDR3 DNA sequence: TGTGCCAGCGGGACAGGGGATAATGAAAAACTGTTTTTT. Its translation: CASGTGDNEKLFF.